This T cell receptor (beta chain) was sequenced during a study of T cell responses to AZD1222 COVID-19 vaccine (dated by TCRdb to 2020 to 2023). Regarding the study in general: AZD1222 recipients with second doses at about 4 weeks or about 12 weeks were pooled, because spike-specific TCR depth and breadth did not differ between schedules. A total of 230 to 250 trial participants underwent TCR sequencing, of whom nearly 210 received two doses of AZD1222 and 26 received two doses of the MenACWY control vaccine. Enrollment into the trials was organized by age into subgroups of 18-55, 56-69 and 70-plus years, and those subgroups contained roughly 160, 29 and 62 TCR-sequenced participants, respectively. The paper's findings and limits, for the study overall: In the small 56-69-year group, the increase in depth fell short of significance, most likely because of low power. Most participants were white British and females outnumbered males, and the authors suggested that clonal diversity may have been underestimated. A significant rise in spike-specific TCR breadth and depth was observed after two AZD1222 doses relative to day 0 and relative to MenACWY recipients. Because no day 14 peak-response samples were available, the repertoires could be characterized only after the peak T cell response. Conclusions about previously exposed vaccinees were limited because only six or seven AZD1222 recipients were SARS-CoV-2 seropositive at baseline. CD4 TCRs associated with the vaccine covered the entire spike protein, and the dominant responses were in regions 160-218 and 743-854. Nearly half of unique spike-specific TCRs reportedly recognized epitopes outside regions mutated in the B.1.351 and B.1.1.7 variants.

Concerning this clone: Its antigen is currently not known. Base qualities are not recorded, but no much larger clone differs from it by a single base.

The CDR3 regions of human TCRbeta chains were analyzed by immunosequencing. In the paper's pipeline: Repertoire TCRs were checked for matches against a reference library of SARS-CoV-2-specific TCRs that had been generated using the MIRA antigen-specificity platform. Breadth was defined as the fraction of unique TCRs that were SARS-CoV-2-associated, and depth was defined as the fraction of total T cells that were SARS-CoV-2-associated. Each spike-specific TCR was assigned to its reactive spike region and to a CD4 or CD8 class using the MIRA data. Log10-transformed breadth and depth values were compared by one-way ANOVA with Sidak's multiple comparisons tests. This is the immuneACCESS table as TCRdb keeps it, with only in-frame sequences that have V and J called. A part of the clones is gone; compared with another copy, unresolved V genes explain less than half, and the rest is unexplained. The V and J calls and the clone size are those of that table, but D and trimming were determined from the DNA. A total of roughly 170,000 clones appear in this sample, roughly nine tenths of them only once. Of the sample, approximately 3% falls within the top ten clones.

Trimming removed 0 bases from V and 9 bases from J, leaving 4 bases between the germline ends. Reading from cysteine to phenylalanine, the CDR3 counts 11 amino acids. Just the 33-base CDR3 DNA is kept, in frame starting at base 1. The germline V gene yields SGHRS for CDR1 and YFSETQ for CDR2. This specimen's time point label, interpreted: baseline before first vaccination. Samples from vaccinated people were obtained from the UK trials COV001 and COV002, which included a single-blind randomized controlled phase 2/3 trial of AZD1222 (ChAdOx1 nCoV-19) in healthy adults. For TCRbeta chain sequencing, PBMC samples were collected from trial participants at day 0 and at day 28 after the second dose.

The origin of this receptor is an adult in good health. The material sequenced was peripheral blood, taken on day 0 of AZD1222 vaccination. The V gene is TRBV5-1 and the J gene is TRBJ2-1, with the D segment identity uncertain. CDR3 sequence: CASSLDREQFF. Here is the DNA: TGCGCCAGCAGCTTGGACCGTGAGCAGTTCTTC. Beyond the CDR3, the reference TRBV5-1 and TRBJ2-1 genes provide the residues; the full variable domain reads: KAGVTQTPRYLIKTRGQQVTLSCSPISGHRSVSWYQQTPGQGLQFLFEYFSETQRNKGNFPGRFSGRQFSNSRSEMNVSTLELGDSALYLCASSLDREQFFGPGTRLTVL.